This T cell receptor beta chain was sequenced during a study of Ad26.COV2.S vaccination and SARS-CoV-2 variants. As to treatment: about 20 received Ad26.COV2.S at low or high dose, single or two shots; 5 received placebo; per-sample allocation not given. The samples were gathered on day 63 after the first injection of vaccine or placebo. V was shortened by 6 bases and J by 5 bases, with 16 bases between the two germline ends. From germline, CDR1 is SQVTM and CDR2 ANQGSEA. This CDR3 is built from 13 residues. The table came from immunoSEQ multiplex PCR; TCRdb's copy has only in-frame clones and leaves some out. The sample contains hundreds of thousands of clones, 83% of which appear only once.

The gene calls are TRBV29-1 and TRBJ2-5; D tentatively reads TRBD1 or TRBD2 (5 bases each). The sample consisted of peripheral blood, taken in a trial of Ad26.COV2.S vaccine versus placebo. The receptor's source is a person aged 18 to 65 who received the Ad26.COV2.S COVID-19 vaccine or a placebo. Here the CDR3 DNA reads TGCAGCGTCGTGAGGGTTGAGGGGGAGACCCAGTACTTC. Translated, it gives CSVVRVEGETQYF.